This T cell receptor (beta chain) was captured by sequencing in a study of metastatic and nonmetastatic thyroid tumors (TCRdb year 2020). About the full investigation: Repertoires from peripheral blood and from tumor or nodule tissue samples of malignant and benign thyroid patients were compared.

This clone was detected a few times. Its antigen target is currently unknown. No qualities accompany the bases; no much larger clone lies one base away. Inclusive of the bounding cysteine and phenylalanine, the CDR3 is 12 residues long. Of the read, only the CDR3 DNA is kept; its 36 bases are in frame from base 1. For CDR1 and CDR2, the germline V gene lists MNHNS and SASEGT. No treatment had been received by any patient before thyroid surgery. Patient clinical samples collected from the early 2010s to the late 2010s were retrospectively analysed using T-cell receptor beta sequencing. Library preparation used PCR. TCRdb records Illumina HiSeq 4000 as the sequencer. The TCR beta-chain CDR3 region of each patient was profiled by high-throughput sequencing. The published analysis was carried out like this. Drawing on CDR3 differences between clinicopathological groups, the researchers built a classifier meant to tell apart patients with distant-metastatic papillary thyroid cancer. To measure repertoire diversity the researchers used the Shannon index, while the Morisita-Horn index served to gauge how similar the tumor and blood repertoires were. The public reads were reprocessed in TCRdb via fastp at Q25 and MiXCR, keeping in-frame beta chains. Clone size and V and J calls follow TCRdb, not the original study. Within this sample are 15,000 to 20,000 clones, with approximately 28% of them counted one time only. The ten most abundant clones make up around 15% of the sample.

Here is what the overall study found, with its caveats: TCR beta diversity was reported as significantly higher in malignant tumors than in benign nodules, in both blood and tumor samples.

Source material: tumor tissue. The rearrangement joined TRBV6-1 to TRBJ2-1; D gene: possibly TRBD2, on 5 matching bases. The TCR originated in a female donor with papillary thyroid cancer or a benign thyroid nodule (not recorded which). Some clones in this sample may be carry-over from other donors' samples. The DNA sequence reads TGTTCCGGCAGTATCGGCGAGGGCTCGCAGTTCTTC. This translates into CSGSIGEGSQFF.